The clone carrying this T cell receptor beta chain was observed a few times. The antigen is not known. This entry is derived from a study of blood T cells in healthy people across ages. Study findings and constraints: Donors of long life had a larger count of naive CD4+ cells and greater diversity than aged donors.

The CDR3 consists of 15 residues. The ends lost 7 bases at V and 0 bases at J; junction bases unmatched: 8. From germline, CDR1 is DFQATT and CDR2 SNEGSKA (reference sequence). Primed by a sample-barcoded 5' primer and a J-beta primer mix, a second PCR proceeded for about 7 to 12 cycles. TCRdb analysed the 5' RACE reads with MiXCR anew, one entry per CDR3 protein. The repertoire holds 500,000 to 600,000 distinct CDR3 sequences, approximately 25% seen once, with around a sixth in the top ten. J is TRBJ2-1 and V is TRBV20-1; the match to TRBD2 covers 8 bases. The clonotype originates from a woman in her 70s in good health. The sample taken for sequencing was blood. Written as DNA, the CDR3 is TGCAGTGTCCCCTCGGGGGGGTACTCCTACAATGAGCAGTTCTTC. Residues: CSVPSGGYSYNEQFF.